This T cell receptor (beta chain) comes out of a study of regulatory T cells in long-lasting Graves disease. Study-wide background: Persistent cases took antithyroid drugs over 5 years and stayed TSH receptor antibody positive.

Building the TCR beta libraries relied on iRepertoire HTBI primers, and CDR3 regions underwent Arm-PCR. A single record per CDR3 protein comes from TCRdb applying MiXCR to the multiplex PCR reads. The repertoire holds some 420,000 distinct CDR3 sequences, with approximately 22% as singletons. The time point is: persistent/refractory GD, antithyroid drugs over 5 years with positive TRAb. PBMCs were the source of the RNA used for TCR sequencing. Patients all came to the study from an endocrinology department in Xi'an, China. The peripheral blood volume drawn was 7 to 10 milliliters, and it was collected into EDTA tubes. Study findings and constraints: Not thyroid tissue but only peripheral blood was studied.

Germline V gene data show CDR1 as MDHEN and CDR2 as SYDVKM. This CDR3 contains 11 residues. This clonotype has at least ten counts. No antigen is known for it. Sequenced here: peripheral blood mononuclear cells (PBMCs), sampled when the disease was refractory, from a patient treated with antithyroid drugs. The clonotype comes from a female donor with Graves disease. J is TRBJ1-2 and V is TRBV28, with D unclear. The CDR3 bases are TGTGGGATCTTTTCTGACTATGGCTACACCTTC. This encodes CGIFSDYGYTF.